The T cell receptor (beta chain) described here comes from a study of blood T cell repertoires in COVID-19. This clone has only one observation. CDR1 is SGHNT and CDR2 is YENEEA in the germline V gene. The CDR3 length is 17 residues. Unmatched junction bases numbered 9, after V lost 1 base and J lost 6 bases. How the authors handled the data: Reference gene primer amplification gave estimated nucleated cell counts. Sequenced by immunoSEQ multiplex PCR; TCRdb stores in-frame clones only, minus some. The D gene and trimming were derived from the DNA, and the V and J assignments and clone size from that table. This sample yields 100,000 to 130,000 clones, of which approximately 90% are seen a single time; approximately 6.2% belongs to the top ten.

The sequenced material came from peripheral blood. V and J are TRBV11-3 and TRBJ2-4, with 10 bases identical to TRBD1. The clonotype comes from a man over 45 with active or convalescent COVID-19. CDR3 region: CASSLGGGTGVGNIQYF. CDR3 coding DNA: TGTGCCAGCAGCTTAGGCGGAGGGACAGGGGTAGGAAACATTCAGTACTTC.